This record covers a single T cell receptor (beta chain). This clonotype was seen ten or more times. Its cognate antigen has yet to be identified. Per-nucleotide qualities are absent, and no much larger clonotype sits a single base away. The source of the sample is a study of T cell repertoires in cytomegalovirus infection (dated by TCRdb to about 2019). In terms of the full investigation: Donor HLA type was relevant to the analysis, because carriage of CMV infection together with the matching HLA type was indicated by public TCR beta signatures.

The germline V and J ends show losses of 3 bases and 1 base respectively, and no gene match explains 4 bases of the junction. Taken from the germline V gene (reference sequence), the CDR1 and CDR2 loops are LNHDA and SQIVND. Including the terminal cysteine and phenylalanine, the CDR3 comprises 15 residues. The retained sequence is limited to the CDR3, 45 bases, with the frame set at the first base. Sequencing was carried out with an Illumina HiSeq 1500. In-frame beta chains were kept once TCRdb had trimmed the public reads at Q25 with fastp and called clones with MiXCR. Each record represents a unique CDR3 protein, reported with the most common genes and DNA among its rows. The sample table holds around 450,000 distinct CDR3 sequences, of which approximately 11% were seen once. The ten biggest clones cover 10% to 13% of the sample. The full study reports these points: In both this cohort and an independent roughly 350-donor cohort, the cumulative frequency of public TCR beta family members distinguished carriers of CMV infection plus the relevant HLA type. The ex vivo response was dominated by HLA-C-restricted CMV-specific TCR beta clonotypes, and the single most frequent clonotype in two of eight donors was supplied by these HLA-C-restricted clonotypes.

Sequencing was carried out using PBMCs. The chain joins TRBV19 to TRBJ2-5; 8 bases in between match TRBD1. This clonotype was sampled from a human donor in good health (CMV status not recorded). Some clones in this sample may be carry-over from other donors' samples. The CDR3 in this case is CASSIDRGGQETQYF. DNA sequence: TGTGCCAGTAGTATCGACAGGGGTGGCCAAGAGACCCAGTACTTC.